These 16 T cell receptor beta chains were all obtained from the same sample, sequenced in a study of control samples from healthy donors and cancer patients. Only in-frame clones appear in the TCRdb table, and some are missing; sequencing was by immunoSEQ multiplex PCR. The sample includes 120,000 or so clones, around 87% seen only once; the top ten take 2.9%. Specimen: blood. The receptor source for this set is a man in his 60s in good health.

The sample holds one count of this clone. This chain links TRBV28 with TRBJ1-1; TRBD1 matches 8 bases. Per the germline V gene, CDR1 is MDHEN and CDR2 is SYDVKM. Germline trimming cut 8 bases from V and 1 base from J; bases unmatched to any gene: 9. This CDR3 contains 15 residues. The DNA for the CDR3 is TGTGCCAGCCCCAGGGCAGGGGGCGCGAACACTGAAGCTTTCTTT. Translating it yields CASPRAGGANTEAFF.

This chain uses TRBV14 with TRBJ2-7; TRBD2 matches at 7 bases. The CDR3 has 15 residues. Germline CDR1 and CDR2: SGHDN and FVKESK. V lost 1 base, J lost 6 bases, and 9 bases stayed unmatched. CDR3 in DNA: TGTGCCAGCAGCCAAGGTCCCGGGGGGAACGGCGAGCAGTACTTC. Protein product: CASSQGPGGNGEQYF.

The J gene is TRBJ1-2, the V gene TRBV10-2, with D possibly being TRBD1 (5 bases). This CDR3 has 12 residues. V lost 3 bases and J lost 5, with 7 bases in between. In germline, CDR1 is WSHSY, CDR2 SAAADI. In nucleotides, the CDR3 is TGCGCCAGCAGTGAAGGGGAATATGGCTACACCTTC. This codes for CASSEGEYGYTF.

This clone was seen a handful of times. The rearrangement links TRBV19 to TRBJ1-1; D unclear. V was trimmed by 8 bases and J by 6 bases, leaving 16 bases between them. CDR3 length: 13 residues. The germline V gene has CDR1 LNHDA and CDR2 SQIVND (reference sequence). The CDR3 here is CASREEREAEAFF. CDR3 nucleotides: TGTGCCAGTCGAGAGGAGAGGGAAGCTGAAGCTTTCTTT.

V and J are TRBV30 and TRBJ1-6, with unresolved D. The CDR3 covers 12 residues. CDR1 is GTSNPN and CDR2 is SVGIG in the germline V gene (reference sequence). Trimming stripped 2 bases from V and 9 bases from J, with 8 bases between. The CDR3 DNA is TGTGCCTGGAGTTTCGATACTTCACCCCTCCACTTT. This encodes CAWSFDTSPLHF.

The rearrangement uses TRBV7-3 and TRBJ2-5; TRBD1 aligns across 9 bases. From germline, CDR1 is SGHTA and CDR2 FQGTGA. The CDR3 length is 16 residues. Trimming at V came to 2 bases and at J to 1 base, leaving 5 bases not matched to a gene. The CDR3 sequence: CASSLGTGYRQETQYF. The CDR3 DNA reads as TGTGCCAGCAGCTTAGGGACAGGGTATCGCCAAGAGACCCAGTACTTC.

This clone has just one count. This chain connects TRBV9 to TRBJ2-6, with D unclear. Trimming stripped 4 bases from V and 0 bases from J, with 5 bases between. Germline V gives CDR1 SGDLS, CDR2 YYNGEE. The CDR3 loop spans 14 amino acids. The DNA for the CDR3 is TGTGCCAGCAGCCCTCGCTCTGGGGCCAACGTCCTGACTTTC. Amino acid sequence: CASSPRSGANVLTF.

This chain joins TRBV11-2 and TRBJ1-5; 7 positions agree with TRBD1. Germline CDR1 and CDR2: SGHAT and FQNNGV. With 5 bases clipped from V and 2 bases from J, the junction kept 3 bases outside the gene matches. The CDR3 sequence is 14 residues long. The CDR3 DNA follows: TGTGCCAGCAGCAAAGGACAGGGCAATCAGCCCCAGCATTTT. Its translation: CASSKGQGNQPQHF. The variable domain in full, completed from reference TRBV11-2 and TRBJ1-5, reads EAGVAQSPRYKIIEKRQSVAFWCNPISGHATLYWYQQILGQGPKLLIQFQNNGVVDDSQLPKDRFSAERLKGVDSTLKIQPAKLEDSAVYLCASSKGQGNQPQHFGDGTRLSIL.

The rearrangement uses TRBV18 and TRBJ1-4; TRBD1 aligns across 7 bases. This CDR3 spans 15 amino acids. Trimming took 8 bases from V and 4 from J; bases not matched to a gene: 10. Germline loops: CDR1 KGHSH, CDR2 LQKENI. The DNA of the CDR3 is TGTGCCAGCCACGCCGGGACAGCCAATAATGAAAAACTGTTTTTT. Its translation is CASHAGTANNEKLFF.

This clone came up once. The chain carries TRBV18 and TRBJ1-6, with TRBD1 matching over 7 bases. Germline V gene lookup returns CDR1 KGHSH and CDR2 LQKENI. V gave up 2 bases and J gave up 12 bases; unmatched junction bases: 7. The CDR3 covers 14 residues. The CDR3 coding sequence is TGTGCCAGCTCACCATACGACAGGGCGGGACCCCTCCACTTT. It codes for CASSPYDRAGPLHF. Combining the CDR3 with reference TRBV18 and TRBJ1-6 gives the whole variable domain NAGVMQNPRHLVRRRGQEARLRCSPMKGHSHVYWYRQLPEEGLKFMVYLQKENIIDESGMPKERFSAEFPKEGPSILRIQQVVRGDSAAYFCASSPYDRAGPLHFGNGTRLTVT.

This rearrangement joins TRBV18 to TRBJ2-7, with D uncertain. V was pared by 2 bases and J by 7 bases, with 12 bases between. There are 13 residues in the CDR3. The germline V gene has CDR1 KGHSH and CDR2 LQKENI. The CDR3 sequence: CASSPYQTGEQYF. The CDR3 coding sequence is TGTGCCAGCTCACCATACCAGACTGGGGAGCAGTACTTC.

This sequence joins TRBV5-1 and TRBJ2-7; D remains ambiguous. Trimming took off 4 bases at V and 3 bases at J, with 8 bases between the two ends. CDR1 and CDR2 (germline): SGHRS, YFSETQ. The CDR3 is 12 residues long. The CDR3 reads CASSLLNYEQYF. In DNA form, the CDR3 reads TGCGCCAGCAGCCTCCTCAACTACGAGCAGTACTTC.

The CDR3 here is CASSPQTGGKAFF. CDR3 DNA sequence: TGTGCCAGTAGTCCGCAGACAGGGGGCAAAGCTTTCTTT. The chain couples TRBV19 to TRBJ1-1, with 10 bases matching TRBD1. Germline assignment: CDR1 LNHDA and CDR2 SQIVND (reference sequence). This CDR3 spans 13 amino acids. After removal of 5 bases from V and 9 bases from J, the junction contained 6 bases not matched to a gene.

The CDR3 spells CASSPETGGYEQYF. DNA for the CDR3: TGTGCCAGCAGCCCCGAGACAGGGGGTTACGAGCAGTACTTC. The chain uses TRBV7-6 and TRBJ2-7, with 9 bases fitting TRBD1. This CDR3 contains 14 residues. Trimming removed 5 bases from V and 4 bases from J; junction bases left unmatched: 6. Germline V gene sequence: CDR1 SGHVS, CDR2 FNYEAQ.

This chain uses TRBV18 with TRBJ1-1, with TRBD1 identical over 7 bases. Germline V gene sequence: CDR1 KGHSH, CDR2 LQKENI. The CDR3 sequence is 13 residues long. The ends lost 2 bases at V and 7 bases at J; junction bases unmatched: 4. CDR3 residues: CASSPKGQSEAFF. The CDR3 coding sequence is TGTGCCAGCTCACCAAAGGGACAGAGTGAAGCTTTCTTT.

The rearrangement links TRBV30 to TRBJ1-1; D unresolved. Germline lookup yields CDR1 GTSNPN and CDR2 SVGIG (reference sequence). This CDR3 region has 11 residues. The V and J ends lost 5 bases and 6 bases respectively, with 10 bases between them. CDR3 DNA: TGTGCCTGGGGGTCAGTCGCTGAAGCTTTCTTT. Translated: CAWGSVAEAFF.